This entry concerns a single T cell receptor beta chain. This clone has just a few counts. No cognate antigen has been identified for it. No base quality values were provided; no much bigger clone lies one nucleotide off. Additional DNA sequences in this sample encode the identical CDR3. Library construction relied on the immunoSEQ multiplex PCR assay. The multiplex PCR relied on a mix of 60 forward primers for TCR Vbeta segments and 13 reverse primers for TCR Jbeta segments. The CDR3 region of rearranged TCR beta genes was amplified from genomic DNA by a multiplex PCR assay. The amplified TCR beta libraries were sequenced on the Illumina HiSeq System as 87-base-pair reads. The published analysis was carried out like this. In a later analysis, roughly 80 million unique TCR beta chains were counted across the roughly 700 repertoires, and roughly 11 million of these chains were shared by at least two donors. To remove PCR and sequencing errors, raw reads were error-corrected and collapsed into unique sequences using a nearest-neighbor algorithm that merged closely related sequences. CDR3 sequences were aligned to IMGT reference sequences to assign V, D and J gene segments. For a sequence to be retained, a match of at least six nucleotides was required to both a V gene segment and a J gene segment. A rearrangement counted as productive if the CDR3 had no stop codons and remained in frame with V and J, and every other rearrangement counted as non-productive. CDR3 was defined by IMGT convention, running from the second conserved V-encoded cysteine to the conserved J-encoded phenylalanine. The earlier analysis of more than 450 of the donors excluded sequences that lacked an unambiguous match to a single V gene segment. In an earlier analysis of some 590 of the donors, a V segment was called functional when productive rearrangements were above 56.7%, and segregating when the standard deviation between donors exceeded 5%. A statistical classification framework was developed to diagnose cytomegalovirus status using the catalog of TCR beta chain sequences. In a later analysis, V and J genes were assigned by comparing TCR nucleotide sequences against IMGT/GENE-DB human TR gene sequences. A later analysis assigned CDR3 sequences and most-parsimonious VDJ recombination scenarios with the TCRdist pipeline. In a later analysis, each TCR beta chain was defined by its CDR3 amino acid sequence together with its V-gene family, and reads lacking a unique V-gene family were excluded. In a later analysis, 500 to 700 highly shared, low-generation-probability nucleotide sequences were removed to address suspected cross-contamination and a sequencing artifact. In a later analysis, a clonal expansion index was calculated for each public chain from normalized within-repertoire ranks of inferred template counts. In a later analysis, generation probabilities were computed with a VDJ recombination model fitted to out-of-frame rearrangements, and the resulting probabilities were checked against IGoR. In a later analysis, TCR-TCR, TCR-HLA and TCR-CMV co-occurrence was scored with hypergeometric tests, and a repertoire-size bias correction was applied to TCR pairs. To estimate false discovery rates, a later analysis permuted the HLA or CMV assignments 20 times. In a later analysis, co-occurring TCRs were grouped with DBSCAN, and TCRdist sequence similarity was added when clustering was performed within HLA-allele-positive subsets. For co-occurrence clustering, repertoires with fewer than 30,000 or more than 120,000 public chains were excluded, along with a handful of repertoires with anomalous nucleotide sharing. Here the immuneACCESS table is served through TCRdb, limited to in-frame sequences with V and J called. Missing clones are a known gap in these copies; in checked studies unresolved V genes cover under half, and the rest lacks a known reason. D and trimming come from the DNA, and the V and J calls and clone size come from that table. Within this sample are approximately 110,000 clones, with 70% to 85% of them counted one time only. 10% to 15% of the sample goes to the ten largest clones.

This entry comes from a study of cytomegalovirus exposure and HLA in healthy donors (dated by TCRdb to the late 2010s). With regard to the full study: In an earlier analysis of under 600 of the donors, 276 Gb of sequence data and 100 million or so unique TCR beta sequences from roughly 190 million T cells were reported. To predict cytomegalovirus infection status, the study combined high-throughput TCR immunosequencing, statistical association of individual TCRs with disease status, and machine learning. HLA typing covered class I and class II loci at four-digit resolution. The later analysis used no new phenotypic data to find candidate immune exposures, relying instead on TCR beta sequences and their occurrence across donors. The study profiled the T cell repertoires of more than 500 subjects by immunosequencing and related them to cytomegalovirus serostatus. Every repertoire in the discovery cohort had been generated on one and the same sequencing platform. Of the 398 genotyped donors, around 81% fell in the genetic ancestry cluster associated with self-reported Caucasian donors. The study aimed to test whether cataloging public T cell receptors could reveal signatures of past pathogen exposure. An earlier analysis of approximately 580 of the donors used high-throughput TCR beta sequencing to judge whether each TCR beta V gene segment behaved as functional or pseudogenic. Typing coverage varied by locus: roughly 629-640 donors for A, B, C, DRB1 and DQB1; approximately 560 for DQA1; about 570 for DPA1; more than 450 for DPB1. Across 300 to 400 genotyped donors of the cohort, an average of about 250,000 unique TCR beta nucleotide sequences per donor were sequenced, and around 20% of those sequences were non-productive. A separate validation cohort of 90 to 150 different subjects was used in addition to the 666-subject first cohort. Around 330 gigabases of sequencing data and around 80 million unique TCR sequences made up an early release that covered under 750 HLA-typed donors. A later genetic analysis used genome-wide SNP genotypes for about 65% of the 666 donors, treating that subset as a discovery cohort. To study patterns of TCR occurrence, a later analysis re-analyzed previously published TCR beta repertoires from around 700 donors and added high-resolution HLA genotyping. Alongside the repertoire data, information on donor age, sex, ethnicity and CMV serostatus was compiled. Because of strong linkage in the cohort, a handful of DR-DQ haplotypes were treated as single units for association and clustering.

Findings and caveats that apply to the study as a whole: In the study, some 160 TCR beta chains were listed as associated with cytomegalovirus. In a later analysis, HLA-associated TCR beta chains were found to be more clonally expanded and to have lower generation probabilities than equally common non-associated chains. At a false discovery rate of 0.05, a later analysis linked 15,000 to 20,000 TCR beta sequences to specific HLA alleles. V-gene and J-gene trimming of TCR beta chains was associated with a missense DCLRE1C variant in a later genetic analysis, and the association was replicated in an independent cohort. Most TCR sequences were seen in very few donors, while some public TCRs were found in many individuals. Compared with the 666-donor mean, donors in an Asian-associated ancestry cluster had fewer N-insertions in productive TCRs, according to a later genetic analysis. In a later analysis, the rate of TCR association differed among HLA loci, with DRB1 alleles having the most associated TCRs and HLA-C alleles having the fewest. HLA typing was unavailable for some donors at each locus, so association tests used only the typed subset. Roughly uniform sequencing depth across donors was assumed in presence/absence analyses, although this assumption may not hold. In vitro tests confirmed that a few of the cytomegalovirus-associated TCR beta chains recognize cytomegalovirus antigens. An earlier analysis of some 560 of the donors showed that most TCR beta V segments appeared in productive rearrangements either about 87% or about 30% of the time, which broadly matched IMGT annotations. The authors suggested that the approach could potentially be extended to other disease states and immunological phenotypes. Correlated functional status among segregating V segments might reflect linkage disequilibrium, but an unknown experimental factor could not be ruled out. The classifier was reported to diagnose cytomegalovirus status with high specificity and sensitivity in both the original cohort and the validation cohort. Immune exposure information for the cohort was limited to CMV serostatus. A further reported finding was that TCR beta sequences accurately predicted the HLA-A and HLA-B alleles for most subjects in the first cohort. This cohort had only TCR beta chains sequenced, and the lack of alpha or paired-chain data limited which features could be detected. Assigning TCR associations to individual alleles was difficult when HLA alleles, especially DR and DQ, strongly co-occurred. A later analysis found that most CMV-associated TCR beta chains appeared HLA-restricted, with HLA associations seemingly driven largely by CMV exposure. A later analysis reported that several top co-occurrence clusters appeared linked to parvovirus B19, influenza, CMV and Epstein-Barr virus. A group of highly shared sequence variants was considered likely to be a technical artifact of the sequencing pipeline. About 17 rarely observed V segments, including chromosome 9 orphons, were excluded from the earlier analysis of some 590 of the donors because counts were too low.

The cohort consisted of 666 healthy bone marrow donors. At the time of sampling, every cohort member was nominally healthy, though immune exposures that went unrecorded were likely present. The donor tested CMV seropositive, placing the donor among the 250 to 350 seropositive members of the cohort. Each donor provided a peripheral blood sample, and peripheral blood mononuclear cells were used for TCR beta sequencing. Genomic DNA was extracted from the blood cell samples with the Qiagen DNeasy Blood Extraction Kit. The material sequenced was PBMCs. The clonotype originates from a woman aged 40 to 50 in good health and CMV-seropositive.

The CDR3 is CASSVGGGSGNTIYF. The nucleotide sequence reads as follows: TGTGCCAGCAGCGTAGGTGGAGGCTCTGGAAACACCATATATTTT. Here the chain combines TRBV9 and TRBJ1-3, with the D gene not clear enough to name. Sequences SGDLS (CDR1) and YYNGEE (CDR2) are obtained from the germline V gene. At the junction V is shortened by 0 bases and J by 0 bases, with 7 bases in between. The CDR3, from cysteine to phenylalanine, totals 15 residues. CDR3 DNA is the only sequence kept; it has 45 bases, read in frame from the first base. This CDR3, with the reference TRBV9 and TRBJ1-3 proteins standing in past its ends, gives the full variable domain DSGVTQTPKHLITATGQRVTLRCSPRSGDLSVYWYQQSLDQGLQFLIQYYNGEERAKGNILERFSAQQFPDLHSELNLSSLELGDSALYFCASSVGGGSGNTIYFGEGSWLTVV.